What follows is one T cell receptor beta chain and its context. In the original processing: It was from reference gene primer amplification that nucleated cell counts were estimated. The assay was immunoSEQ multiplex PCR, and TCRdb's table has in-frame clones only and misses some. Clonal size and the V and J genes are those of that table, whereas D and trimming came from the DNA. The sample records approximately 100,000 clones, 80% to 90% being singletons. The CDR3 runs 13 residues. Germline CDR1 is SGHAT and CDR2 is FQNNGV. Germline trimming cut 3 bases from V and 7 bases from J; bases unmatched to any gene: 5. This specimen belongs to a study of blood T cell repertoires in COVID-19. Study-level information: Samples taken during acute and convalescent COVID-19 were collected in the United States, Italy and Spain. Nucleic acid was either cDNA or gDNA, and it came from T cells, B-cell-depleted T cells, or PBMCs.

This clonotype was sampled from a woman over 75 with acute or convalescent COVID-19. The specimen sequenced was peripheral blood. The rearrangement joins TRBV11-2 to TRBJ2-7; 8 bases fit TRBD1. The CDR3, as DNA: TGTGCCAGCAGCTTGGGACAGGCCGGGGAGCAGTACTTC. This sequence encodes CASSLGQAGEQYF.